The 21 T cell receptor beta chains below all came from one sample that was sequenced in a study of blood T cells in healthy people across ages (dated by TCRdb to between 2014 and 2017). The library was produced with 5' RACE. Instrument on record: Illumina HiSeq 2500. The second PCR ran for roughly 7 to 12 cycles and used a J-beta primer mix along with a sample-barcoded 5' primer. The raw public reads went through TCRdb reprocessing: fastp at Q25, MiXCR clone calling, in-frame beta chains kept. Rows matching on CDR3 protein sequence are summarized as one entry with the most common DNA and genes. For this sample the table gives roughly 1.7 million distinct CDR3 sequences, of which 34% were detected only once. Clones ranked in the top ten supply over 9% of the sample. The sample taken for sequencing was blood. The source of these receptors is a woman aged 25 to 45 in good health.

The V gene is TRBV4-1, the J gene TRBJ2-3; TRBD2 matches 7 bases. This CDR3 is built from 16 residues. V lost 0 bases to trimming and J lost 5 bases; unmatched junction nucleotides: 8. The germline gives CDR1 MGHRA, CDR2 YSYEKL. CDR3 nucleotides: TGCGCCAGCAGCCAAGATCCGTACCAGCGGGAAGATACGCAGTATTTT. It codes for CASSQDPYQREDTQYF.

The sample holds a few counts of this clonotype. The chain joins TRBV4-1 to TRBJ1-4; D gene unclear. Trimming removed 1 base from V and 4 bases from J, with 13 bases in between. The CDR3 is 16 residues long. Per the germline V gene, CDR1 is MGHRA and CDR2 is YSYEKL. The CDR3 loop is CASSQGPNPFNEKLFF. DNA of the CDR3: TGCGCCAGCAGCCAAGGCCCTAATCCTTTTAATGAAAAACTGTTTTTT.

This chain joins TRBV3-1 and TRBJ2-2, with D maybe TRBD2 (6 bases). CDR3 length: 17 residues. Germline CDR1 reads LGHDT; CDR2 reads YNNKEL (reference sequence). V lost 4 bases and J 6 bases, leaving 21 bases between the germline ends. As DNA, the CDR3 is TGTGCCAGCAGCCCCAGTTCATGGCGGGAATCTGCCGGGGAGCTGTTTTTT. Translated, it gives CASSPSSWRESAGELFF.

The chain is built from TRBV11-2 and TRBJ2-1; TRBD2 is a possible D gene (5 bases). The V and J ends lost 4 bases and 10 bases respectively, with 14 bases between them. This CDR3 comprises 13 residues. Germline V gene data show CDR1 as SGHAT and CDR2 as FQNNGV. The CDR3 DNA reads as TGTGCCAGCAGCTACACCACGGGCGGGGAGCAGTTCTTC. Translating gives CASSYTTGGEQFF. Combining the CDR3 with reference TRBV11-2 and TRBJ2-1 gives the whole variable domain EAGVAQSPRYKIIEKRQSVAFWCNPISGHATLYWYQQILGQGPKLLIQFQNNGVVDDSQLPKDRFSAERLKGVDSTLKIQPAKLEDSAVYLCASSYTTGGEQFFGPGTRLTVL.

This clonotype was seen only a few times. The chain has TRBV27 and TRBJ2-7; D ambiguous. V dropped 7 bases and J dropped 0 bases, with 10 bases sitting between them. Germline V lookup: CDR1 MNHEY, CDR2 SMNVEV (reference sequence). The CDR3 sequence is 13 residues long. The CDR3 nucleotides read TGTGCCAGCATGTACAAGAGCTCCTACGAGCAGTACTTC. Translating it yields CASMYKSSYEQYF.

A few counts support this clonotype. One end of the junction is discordant with germline, which a read error may explain. The CDR3 sequence: CACSLQANHGYTF. As DNA, the CDR3 is TGTGCCTGCAGCTTGCAGGCGAACCATGGCTACACCTTC. The chain has TRBV7-9 and TRBJ1-2; D is ambiguous. This CDR3 is built from 13 residues. CDR1 is SEHNR, CDR2 FQNEAQ, per germline (reference sequence).

Only a few counts were recorded for this clonotype. CDR3 nucleotide sequence: TGCAGTGCTAGAGATCGGGCTAGCGGGCAATACGAGCAGTACTTC. It codes for CSARDRASGQYEQYF. The J gene is TRBJ2-7, the V gene TRBV20-1, with TRBD2 matching over 8 bases. Germline V gives CDR1 DFQATT, CDR2 SNEGSKA (reference sequence). This CDR3 is 15 amino acids long. The V and J ends lost 0 bases and 4 bases, in that order; junction bases with no gene match: 8.

The chain recombines TRBV5-6 with TRBJ2-1; 10 bases map to TRBD2. With 4 bases clipped from V and 5 bases from J, the junction kept 3 bases outside the gene matches. CDR1 SGHDT and CDR2 YYEEEE come from the germline V gene. The CDR3 spans 14 residues. The CDR3: CASSTSGDHNEQFF. The CDR3 DNA reads TGTGCCAGCAGCACTAGCGGGGACCACAATGAGCAGTTCTTC.

The chain has TRBV9 and TRBJ2-3; 7 nucleotides line up with TRBD2. Per germline, CDR1 SGDLS and CDR2 YYNGEE. This CDR3 region has 15 residues. Trimming took 4 bases from V and 2 from J; bases not matched to a gene: 7. CDR3 residues: CASSSGRSNTDTQYF. CDR3 in DNA: TGTGCCAGCAGCTCCGGGAGGTCCAACACAGATACGCAGTATTTT.

A few counts support this clonotype. The CDR3 DNA reads as TGCGCCAGCAGGACAGGGCCTAATGAAAAACTGTTTTTT. The encoded protein is CASRTGPNEKLFF. The chain joins TRBV5-1 to TRBJ1-4; the match to TRBD1 covers 7 bases. Germline-derived CDR1 and CDR2 are SGHRS and YFSETQ. J gave up 3 bases and V 5 bases, and 1 base lay outside the gene matches. This CDR3 comprises 13 residues.

A few counts support this clonotype. The chain uses TRBV14 and TRBJ2-3; perhaps TRBD1 as D (5 bases). CDR1 is SGHDN, CDR2 FVKESK, per germline. This CDR3 has 16 amino acids. Trimming removed 0 bases at V and 0 bases at J, with 10 bases between. The CDR3 sequence is CASSQDRGFSTDTQYF. For the CDR3, the DNA is TGTGCCAGCAGCCAAGATAGGGGATTTAGCACAGATACGCAGTATTTT.

In its sample, this clonotype was seen many times. J is TRBJ2-5 and V is TRBV5-4; the D call may be TRBD1 or TRBD2 (6 bases each). Germline loops: CDR1 SGHNT, CDR2 YYREEE (reference sequence). V lost 3 bases and J 5 bases, leaving 14 bases between the germline ends. The CDR3 has 14 residues. CDR3 bases: TGTGCCAGCAGCTCGACTAGGGGGGATGAGACCCAGTACTTC. It codes for CASSSTRGDETQYF.

V gene TRBV15 combines with J gene TRBJ2-4, with D possibly being TRBD1 (6 bases). Trimming stripped 0 bases from V and 11 bases from J, with 20 bases between. Germline V gene sequence: CDR1 LNHNV, CDR2 YYDKDF (reference sequence). The length of the CDR3 is 16 residues. CDR3 DNA: TGTGCCACCAGCAGAGATGAACTGGGACAAAACCTACTTCAGTACTTC. This sequence encodes CATSRDELGQNLLQYF.

The chain uses TRBV7-6 and TRBJ2-7, with D possibly being TRBD2 (6 bases). V lost 1 base and J 3 bases, leaving 22 bases between the germline ends. The CDR3 consists of 18 residues. Looked up from germline, CDR1 is SGHVS and CDR2 is FNYEAQ. CDR3 DNA sequence: TGTGCCAGCAGCTTAGAACGGCCAGCGTCGGAGGGTATCTACGAGCAGTACTTC. Protein product: CASSLERPASEGIYEQYF.

This clonotype was counted only a few times. The J gene is TRBJ2-1, the V gene TRBV7-9; 8 bases are shared with TRBD1. V lost 1 base to trimming and J lost 9 bases; unmatched junction nucleotides: 8. This CDR3 contains 15 residues. The V gene's germline CDR1 is SEHNR and CDR2 FQNEAQ (reference sequence). The CDR3 spells CASSLDGQGSSEQFF. The DNA of the CDR3 is TGTGCCAGCAGCTTAGACGGACAGGGATCCAGTGAGCAGTTCTTC.

There are many counts of this clonotype. V usage is TRBV27 and J usage is TRBJ2-1; tentatively, D is TRBD2 (5 bases). Trimming stripped 4 bases from V and 0 bases from J, with 7 bases between. In germline, CDR1 is MNHEY, CDR2 SMNVEV (reference sequence). There are 14 residues in the CDR3. The CDR3 DNA follows: TGTGCCAGCAGTTCTAGCAGCTCCTACAATGAGCAGTTCTTC. It yields the protein CASSSSSSYNEQFF.

This clonotype was recorded many times. The rearrangement uses TRBV29-1 and TRBJ2-1; 11 bases are shared with TRBD2. The CDR3 runs 15 residues. V shed 5 bases and J 1 base; nucleotides not matched to a gene: 4. CDR1 is SQVTM and CDR2 is ANQGSEA in the germline V gene. In nucleotides, the CDR3 is TGCAGCGTTTATGGACTAGCGGGTTCCTACAATGAGCAGTTCTTC. Amino acid sequence: CSVYGLAGSYNEQFF.

There are a few counts of this clonotype. The rearrangement joins TRBV20-1 to TRBJ1-6; no definite D call. The length of the CDR3 is 16 residues. The V gene's germline CDR1 is DFQATT and CDR2 SNEGSKA (reference sequence). V gave up 3 bases and J gave up 0 bases, with 12 bases separating them. DNA for the CDR3: TGCAGTGCTAGTAACTTTAGATCCTCCTATAATTCACCCCTCCACTTT. Translated, it gives CSASNFRSSYNSPLHF.

The V and J genes are TRBV11-3 and TRBJ2-5, with D possibly being TRBD2 (5 bases). V was cut by 5 bases and J by 11 bases, with 21 bases left in between. CDR1 and CDR2 (germline): SGHNT, YENEEA. The CDR3 is made up of 14 amino acids. CDR3: CASSHDRGLGEQYF. The CDR3 coding sequence is TGTGCCAGCAGCCATGACCGGGGTCTGGGAGAGCAGTACTTC.

The chain recombines TRBV6-1 with TRBJ2-3; 8 nucleotides align to TRBD2. The V gene end was trimmed by 1 base and the J gene end by 2 bases; junction bases not matched to a gene: 5. Per the germline V gene, CDR1 is MNHNS and CDR2 is SASEGT. The CDR3 totals 16 residues. The CDR3 DNA reads as TGTGCCAGCAGTGAAGATCTAGCGGGCCTCACAGATACGCAGTATTTT. This codes for CASSEDLAGLTDTQYF.

This clonotype has a handful of counts. This chain links TRBV27 with TRBJ2-5; 9 bases are a match to TRBD2. The junction had 8 bases not matched to a gene; V was cut back by 1 base and J by 5 bases. Looked up from germline, CDR1 is MNHEY and CDR2 is SMNVEV (reference sequence). The CDR3 covers 16 residues. The CDR3 nucleotides read TGTGCCAGCAGTTTATATGCGGGAGGGCCCTGGGAGACCCAGTACTTC. Translated, it gives CASSLYAGGPWETQYF.